A selection of T cell receptor beta chains follows, all from one sample in a study of beta chain features in type 1 diabetes. Profiled with immunoSEQ multiplex PCR; TCRdb holds only in-frame clones, not every one. This table holds approximately 470,000 clones, approximately 30% found once. Material for sequencing was naive CD4+ T cells from blood. The receptors were sampled from a man aged 18 to 29 in good health. CDR3s include the opening cysteine and the closing phenylalanine or tryptophan. A D gene is named only where the DNA matches it firmly. Expanded clones get a size class; other rows say once, few or many, or leave the size out.

TRBV11-1	few	TRBJ2-7	NA	CASSRRQALSYEQYF	TGTGCCAGCAGCAGACGACAGGCTCTCTCCTACGAGCAGTACTTC
TRBV15	few	TRBJ2-7	NA	CATSRDPGLYEQYF	TGTGCCACCAGCAGAGATCCGGGTCTATACGAGCAGTACTTC
TRBV25-1	few	TRBJ2-7	TRBD1	CASSEYGTGSYEQYF	TGTGCCAGCAGTGAATACGGGACAGGTTCCTACGAGCAGTACTTC
TRBV29-1	few	TRBJ2-5	NA	CSTQGGEETQYF	TGCAGCACCCAGGGGGGGGAGGAGACCCAGTACTTC
TRBV25-1	NA	TRBJ1-2	NA	CASSEWVYRDYGYTF	TGTGCCAGCAGTGAATGGGTGTATCGGGACTATGGCTACACCTTC
TRBV29-1	NA	TRBJ1-2	NA	CSVGPGQNNYGYTF	TGCAGCGTTGGCCCCGGACAGAACAACTATGGCTACACCTTC
TRBV29-1	NA	TRBJ2-7	TRBD1	CSVYEQGYEQYF	TGCAGCGTGTACGAACAGGGGTACGAGCAGTACTTC
TRBV7-9	NA	TRBJ2-5	NA	CASSLNGGEETQYF	TGTGCCAGCAGCTTAAACGGTGGGGAAGAGACCCAGTACTTC
TRBV7-8	NA	TRBJ1-2	NA	CASSHATDGFYGYTF	TGTGCCAGCAGCCACGCCACCGACGGATTCTATGGCTACACCTTC
TRBV11-2	NA	TRBJ2-1	NA	CASSLSGLYNEQFF	TGTGCCAGCAGCTTGAGCGGCCTATACAATGAGCAGTTCTTC
TRBV30	NA	TRBJ2-6	NA	CAWRQAGANVLTF	TGTGCCTGGAGGCAGGCTGGGGCCAACGTCCTGACTTTC